This T cell receptor (beta chain) came from a study of vaccination and CD4 T cells after COVID-19 (dated by TCRdb to between 2020 and 2023). For the wider study: Every convalescent patient had a positive nasal swab PCR test for SARS-CoV-2, with mild disease in nine patients and severe disease in one. In the convalescent cohort there were six males and four females, among whom were two Hispanic individuals, seven Caucasians, two Asians and one multiracial person. Each participant got two doses of either the Pfizer-BioNTech BNT162b2 vaccine (n=8) or the Moderna mRNA-1273 vaccine (n=2). Post-COVID blood samples were collected from convalescent patients a median of about 92 days after diagnosis, with a range of roughly 30 to 161 days. The time from the second vaccine dose to post-vaccine blood sampling had a median of roughly 70 days and ranged from roughly 13 to 241 days. For stimulating the cultures, overlapping spike peptide pools were used, derived from SARS-CoV-2 as well as from the common cold coronaviruses HCoV-NL63, HCoV-OC43 and HCoV-229E. As controls, cultures received a CEFX viral epitope pool (the positive control), an HIV-1 Nef peptide pool (the negative control), or no peptide at all. The spike-specific CD4+ TCR repertoire was compared before and after mRNA vaccination in over nine COVID-19 convalescent patients and a handful of infection-naive healthy vaccine recipients.

This clonotype appeared a few times. What antigen it recognizes has not been identified. Mismatch with germline at one junction end may stem from a read error. Beyond this particular receptor, the publication reports: In convalescent patients, a median around 90% of post-vaccine SARS-CoV-2-reactive clones were detected only after vaccination, and vaccine-specific priming was suggested by this finding. The median number of SARS-CoV-2-reactive clonotypes rose from around 20 after infection to 38 after vaccination, but the change was not significant. Of the vaccine-specific clones in convalescent patients, 304 of 307, or nearly all, reacted only to SARS-CoV-2 spike and did not cross-react with common cold coronaviruses. The number of convalescent patients in the study was relatively small, and the study did not examine early timepoints following natural infection.

Libraries came from PCR. DNA from cultured CD4+ T cells was subjected to TCR sequencing with the Oncomine TCR Beta short-read assay at the Johns Hopkins FTIC core. The QIAamp micro DNA kit was used to extract genomic DNA from the cultured CD4+ T cells. The Oncomine TCR Beta libraries from cultured CD4+ T cells were pooled using unique dual indexes and then sequenced on an Illumina iSeq 100. Per the source publication's procedure: Non-productive sequences were filtered out, and CDR3s that did not start with C, did not end with F or W, or were shorter than 7 amino acids were discarded. Antigen-specific clonotypes were identified using the MANAFEST web application through comparison of peptide-stimulated wells with reference and other culture wells. An FDR below 0.05, an odds ratio above 5, and a productive frequency above 0.1% in at least two of three replicate wells were required for clones to be considered positive. A clonotype was classed as cross-reactive if the clonotype showed significant expansion both in SARS-CoV-2 spike wells and in at least one common cold coronavirus spike condition. CDR3 homology was assessed with Levenshtein distances (stringdist) and unrooted phylogenetic trees (ape) in R version 3.6.1. The public reads were reanalyzed by TCRdb: fastp trimming at Q25, MiXCR alignment, in-frame beta chains only. When rows share a CDR3 protein, they turn into one entry using the most common DNA and genes. These V and J calls originate from TCRdb's pipeline instead of the authors' own analysis. Across this sample there are about 21,000 distinct CDR3 sequences, with approximately 52% seen only once. Around 10% of the sample goes to the ten largest clones.

The germline V gene (reference sequence) sets CDR1 to SSHAT and CDR2 to FNYEAQ. The CDR3 holds 16 amino acids from the cysteine to the phenylalanine. Only CDR3 DNA remains: 48 bases, in frame from the first base. Explained via the paper, the treatment or condition label denotes: roughly nine-day PBMC culture with coronavirus spike peptide pools or control peptides (ViraFEST assay). To expand antigen-specific T cells with peptide pools and then pick out the expanded clonotypes through TCR sequencing, the study relied on the ViraFEST assay. The convalescent patients' positive SARS-CoV-2 PCR tests were from March to December 2020, which was before the Alpha, Beta and Delta variants emerged in the United States. Each well held 2.2 million or so PBMCs cultured in IMDM containing roughly 5% human AB serum and roughly 9.7 IU/ml IL-2, with about 10 ug/ml peptide pools added. On days 3 and 7, half of the culture medium was replaced with fresh IL-2-containing medium. After around 11 days of culture, CD4+ T cells were isolated by negative selection using the EasySep CD4+ T cell isolation kit. Ficoll-Paque Plus gradient centrifugation was used to isolate PBMCs from whole blood, and the isolated PBMCs were then either used fresh or cryopreserved at -140C. In general, triplicate wells were set up for every culture condition.

This sequence was found in a human donor who had recovered from COVID-19. The material sequenced was CD4+ T cells from blood, cultured in vitro. Rearrangement joined TRBV7-7 to TRBJ1-2, and 8 bases in between align with TRBD1. The CDR3: CASSPIQTGVDYGYTF. The nucleotide sequence reads as follows: TGTGCTAGCAGCCCAATCCAGACAGGGGTTGACTATGGCTACACCTTC.